This T cell receptor beta chain was sequenced in a study of T cells in Graves' hyperthyroidism and ophthalmopathy. Overall study findings and caveats: The model identified upcoming ophthalmopathy a median approximately seven months ahead of onset.

Amplification of TCR beta CDR3 regions used RNA as the template. The HTBI primer set served for first-round RT-PCR of the TCR CDR3. Via MiXCR, TCRdb re-called the multiplex PCR reads, giving one row per CDR3 protein. The table records 200,000 to 250,000 distinct CDR3 sequences, about 17% of them present only once. This clonotype has a count of ten or more. The antigen remains unidentified. Cells are PBMCs isolated from around 9.4 ml of fresh blood. Germline V gene data show CDR1 as SGDLS and CDR2 as YYNGEE. This CDR3 spans 14 amino acids. Trimming removed 0 bases from V and 5 bases from J, with 11 bases in between.

The sample was blood. This sequence was found in a young woman with Graves' ophthalmopathy. The V and J genes are TRBV9 and TRBJ2-5; D possibly corresponds to TRBD2 (5 bases). The chain's CDR3 is CASSVGGIEETQYF. CDR3 in DNA: TGTGCCAGCAGCGTAGGAGGGATAGAGGAGACCCAGTACTTC.